This T cell receptor beta chain was captured by sequencing in a study of cytomegalovirus exposure and HLA in healthy donors (dated by TCRdb to about 2017). As for the study more broadly: The 550 to 750 repertoires of the first cohort and the 95 to 150 validation repertoires were produced on the same platform, according to a later analysis. To predict cytomegalovirus infection status, the study combined high-throughput TCR immunosequencing, statistical association of individual TCRs with disease status, and machine learning. The study aimed to test whether cataloging public T cell receptors could reveal signatures of past pathogen exposure. Along with the roughly 610-subject first cohort, a separate validation cohort of some 130 different subjects was used. Findings and caveats that apply to the study as a whole: In vitro tests confirmed that three of the cytomegalovirus-associated TCR beta chains recognize cytomegalovirus antigens. According to the authors, the approach could potentially be generalized to other disease states and immunological phenotypes. A later analysis had no HLA typing for the validation cohort, so co-occurrence there was scored across all 110 or so repertoires. In a later analysis, TCRs clustered in the first cohort were found to also tend to co-occur in the 120 or so validation repertoires, with approximately 93% of cluster scores above 0. Across donors, most TCR sequences were observed very rarely, whereas some public TCRs were present in many individuals. In the study, 150 to 200 TCR beta chains were listed as associated with cytomegalovirus. In both the original and validation cohorts, the classifier was reported to diagnose cytomegalovirus status with high specificity and sensitivity.

In regard to this clone: Its target antigen remains unknown. An end of the junction differs from the germline gene, which may be a read error.

Donors formed part of the validation cohort, which comprised 95 to 150 subjects and was distinct from the first cohort of under 850 subjects. Libraries came from the immunoSEQ multiplex PCR assay. Per the authors' processing: A statistical classification framework was built to diagnose cytomegalovirus status from the catalog of TCR beta chain sequences. TCRdb provides this immuneACCESS table in a form limited to in-frame rearrangements. Some clones are lacking; in checked studies, under half of them reflect an unresolved V gene, and why the rest are absent is not known. D and trimming were read from the DNA, whereas the V and J calls and clone size are those reported in that table. The sample includes around 52,000 clones, with 88% observed a single time. The ten largest account for about 6.7% of the sample. The germline V gene sets CDR1 to SQVTM and CDR2 to ANQGSEA. From the cysteine through the phenylalanine, the CDR3 covers 13 amino acids. The CDR3 DNA has 39 bases and is translated from base 1.

The sequence was obtained from a woman under 40 in good health and CMV-seronegative. The rearranged chain carries TRBV29-1 and TRBJ2-7; the junction holds 8 bases that match TRBD2. The sequencing input was PBMCs. The DNA is as follows: TGCAGCGCTGAAAGCGGGAGCACCTACGAGCAGTACTTC. Its protein reads: CSAESGSTYEQYF.